This T cell receptor (beta chain) was identified during a study of T cell clonotyping in hematopoietic cell transplantation (dated by TCRdb to the early 2020s). As for the study more broadly: A total of 120 to 150 blood samples were gathered in the study from a few dozen consecutive transplant recipients along with their related donors. Recruitment of patients ran from 2015 to early 2017, and follow-up continued until September 2020 or until death.

TCR beta CDR3 regions were amplified from genomic DNA with the immunoSEQ assay, a bias-controlled multiplex PCR using V- and J-specific primers. In a second PCR step, the CDR3 amplicons were tagged with a proprietary barcode plus Illumina adapter sequences. CDR3 libraries were sequenced on an Illumina MiSeq instrument. The source study handled its data this way. Export and quality control were performed with immunoSEQ Analyzer 3.0, and downstream analyses were performed with R Bioconductor and Immunarch. Only productive rearrangements within the normalized downsampled data set were used in the calculation of repertoire metrics. Pathologically expanded clonotypes were defined as those larger than 5 templates in the normalized cohort. Repertoire diversity was measured with the Inverse Simpson Index. The non-normalized data set was used for CMV-specificity analyses so that all clonotypes could be captured. Held by TCRdb, this immuneACCESS table contains in-frame sequences only and omits some clones. Under half of the omission traces to an unresolved V gene where checked; the cause of the rest is unknown. For V, J and clone size, that table is used; D and trimming come from the DNA. Recorded for this sample are 35,000 to 45,000 clones; 85% to 95% of them occurred a single time. Clones ranked in the top ten supply over 0.65% of the sample.

On this clone itself: This receptor's antigen is unknown. Base qualities are not provided; no much larger clone lies one nucleotide away.

Blood samples for TCR beta sequencing were given by related transplant donors. Nuclei Lysis Solution was used to extract genomic DNA from fresh or cryopreserved unfractionated peripheral blood mononuclear cells. The full study reports these points: The sample size was limited, and because cells were not sorted, the contributions of CD4 and CD8 repertoires could not be separated. Broader TCR repertoire diversity after transplant was predicted by Inverse Simpson Index values from donors and from recipients before transplant. After transplant, TCR diversity in recipients dropped, and pathologically expanded clonotypes climbed progressively between day 30 and day 180. Recipient repertoires showed only a small fraction of overlap with donor repertoires, and over 95% appeared de novo at the given depth.

This sequence was found in a woman aged 50 to 65 in good health. Some clones in this sample may be carry-over from other donors' samples. The source material was peripheral blood mononuclear cells.

The CDR3 amino acid sequence is: CAGSMQGNTGELFF. The nucleotides are TGTGCCGGATCAATGCAGGGGAACACCGGGGAGCTGTTTTTT. The chain was built from TRBV19 and TRBJ2-2; TRBD1 is possibly the D segment (5 matching bases). V sheds 11 bases and J sheds 1 base, leaving 14 bases between their ends. The CDR3 spans 14 residues, from the cysteine through the phenylalanine. The only DNA kept is the CDR3, 42 bases in frame from the first base. CDR1 and CDR2 (LNHDA, SQIVND) derive from the germline V gene (reference sequence).